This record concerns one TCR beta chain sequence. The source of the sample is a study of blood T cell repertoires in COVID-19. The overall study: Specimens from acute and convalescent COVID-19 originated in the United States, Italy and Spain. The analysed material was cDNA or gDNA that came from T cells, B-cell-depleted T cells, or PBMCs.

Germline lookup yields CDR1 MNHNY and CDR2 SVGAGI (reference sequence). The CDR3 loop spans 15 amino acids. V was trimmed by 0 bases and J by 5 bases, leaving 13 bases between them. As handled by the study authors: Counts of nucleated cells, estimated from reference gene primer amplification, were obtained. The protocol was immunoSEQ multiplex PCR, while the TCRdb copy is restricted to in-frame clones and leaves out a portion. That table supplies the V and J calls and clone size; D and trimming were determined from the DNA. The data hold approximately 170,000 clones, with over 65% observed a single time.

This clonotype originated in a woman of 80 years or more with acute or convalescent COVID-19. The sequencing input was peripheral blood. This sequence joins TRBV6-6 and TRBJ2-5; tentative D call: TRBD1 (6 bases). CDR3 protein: CASSYSIPGEETQYF. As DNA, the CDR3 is TGTGCCAGCAGTTACTCGATACCAGGGGAGGAGACCCAGTACTTC.